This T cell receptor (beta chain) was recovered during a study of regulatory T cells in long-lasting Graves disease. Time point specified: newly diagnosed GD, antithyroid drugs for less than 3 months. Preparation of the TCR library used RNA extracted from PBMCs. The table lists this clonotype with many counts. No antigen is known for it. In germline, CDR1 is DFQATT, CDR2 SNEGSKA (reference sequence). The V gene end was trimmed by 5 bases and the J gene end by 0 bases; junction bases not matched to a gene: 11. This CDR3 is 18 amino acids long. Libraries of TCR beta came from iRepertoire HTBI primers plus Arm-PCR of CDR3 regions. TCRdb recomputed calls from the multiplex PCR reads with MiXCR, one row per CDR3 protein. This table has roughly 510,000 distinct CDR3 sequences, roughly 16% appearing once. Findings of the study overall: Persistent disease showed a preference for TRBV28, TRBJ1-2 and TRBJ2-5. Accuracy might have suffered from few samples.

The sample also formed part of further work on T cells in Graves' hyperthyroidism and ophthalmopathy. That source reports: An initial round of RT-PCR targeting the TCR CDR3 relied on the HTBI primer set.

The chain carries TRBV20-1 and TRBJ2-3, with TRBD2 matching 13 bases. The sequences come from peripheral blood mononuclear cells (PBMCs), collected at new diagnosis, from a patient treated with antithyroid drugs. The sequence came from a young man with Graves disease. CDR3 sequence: CSALDGTSGKFSTDTQYF. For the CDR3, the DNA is TGCAGTGCTCTCGATGGGACTAGCGGGAAGTTTAGCACAGATACGCAGTATTTT.